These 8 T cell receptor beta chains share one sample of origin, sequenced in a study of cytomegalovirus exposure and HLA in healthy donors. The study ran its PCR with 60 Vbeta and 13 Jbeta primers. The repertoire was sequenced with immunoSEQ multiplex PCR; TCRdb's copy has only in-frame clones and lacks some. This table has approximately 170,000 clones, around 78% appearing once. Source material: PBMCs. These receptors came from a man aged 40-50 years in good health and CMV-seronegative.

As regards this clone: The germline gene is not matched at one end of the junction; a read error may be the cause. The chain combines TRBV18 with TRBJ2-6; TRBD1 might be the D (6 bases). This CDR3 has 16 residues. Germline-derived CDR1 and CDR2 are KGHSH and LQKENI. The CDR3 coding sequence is TGTGCCAGCTCACCGTACGAGCTTGTGGGGGCCAACGGCCTGACTTTC. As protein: CASSPYELVGANGLTF.

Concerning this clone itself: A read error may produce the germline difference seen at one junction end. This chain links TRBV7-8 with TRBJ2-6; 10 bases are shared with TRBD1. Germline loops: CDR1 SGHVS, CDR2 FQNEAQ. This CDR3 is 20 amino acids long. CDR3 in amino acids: CASSLVGGDRGFSGANGLTF. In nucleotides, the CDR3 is TGTGCCAGCAGCTTAGTAGGGGGGGACAGGGGATTCTCTGGGGCCAACGGCCTGACTTTC.

The CDR3 protein is CASSYYGTGGNEKLFF. The CDR3 DNA is TGTGCCAGCAGTTACTACGGGACAGGGGGTAATGAAAAACTGTTTTTT. The chain combines TRBV6-5 with TRBJ1-4; TRBD1 matches at 11 bases. Germline assignment: CDR1 MNHEY and CDR2 SVGAGI. The CDR3 sequence is 16 residues long. After removal of 1 base from V and 4 bases from J, the junction contained 2 bases not matched to a gene.

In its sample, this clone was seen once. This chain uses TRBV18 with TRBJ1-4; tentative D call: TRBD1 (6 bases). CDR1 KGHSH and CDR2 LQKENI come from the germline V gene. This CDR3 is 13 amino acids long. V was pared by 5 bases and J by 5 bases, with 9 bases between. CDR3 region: CASSSDRNEKLFF. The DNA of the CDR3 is TGTGCCAGCTCATCCGACAGGAATGAAAAACTGTTTTTT.

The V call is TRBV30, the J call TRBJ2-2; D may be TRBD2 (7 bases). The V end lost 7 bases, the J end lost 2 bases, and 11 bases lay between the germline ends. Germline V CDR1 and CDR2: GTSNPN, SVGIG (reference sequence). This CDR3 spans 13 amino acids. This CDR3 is CALQGLNTGELFF. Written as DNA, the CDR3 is TGTGCCTTACAGGGACTAAACACCGGGGAGCTGTTTTTT.

CDR3 bases: TGTGCCAGCAGTTTGGACGACAGGGGGCTCTATGGCTACACCTTC. This codes for CASSLDDRGLYGYTF. V gene TRBV27 combines with J gene TRBJ1-2; TRBD1 matches at 10 bases. With V trimmed by 3 bases and J by 4 bases, 5 bases remained unmatched. The CDR3 runs to 15 residues. Germline CDR1 reads MNHEY; CDR2 reads SMNVEV (reference sequence).

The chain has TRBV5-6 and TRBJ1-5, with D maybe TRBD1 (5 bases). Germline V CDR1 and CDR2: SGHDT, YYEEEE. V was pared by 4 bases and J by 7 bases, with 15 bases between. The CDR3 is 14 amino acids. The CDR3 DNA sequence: TGTGCCAGCAGCGTTAAGGGGCCGCGGCAGCCCCAGCATTTT. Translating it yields CASSVKGPRQPQHF.

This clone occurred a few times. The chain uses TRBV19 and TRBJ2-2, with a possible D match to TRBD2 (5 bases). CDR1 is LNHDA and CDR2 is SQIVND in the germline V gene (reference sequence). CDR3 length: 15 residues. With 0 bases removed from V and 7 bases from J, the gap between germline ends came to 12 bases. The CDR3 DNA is TGTGCCAGTAGTATAGATGAGGGATTTTACGGGGAGCTGTTTTTT. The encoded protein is CASSIDEGFYGELFF.